The 32 T cell receptor beta chains given below trace back to one sample, sequenced in a study of blood T cell repertoires in COVID-19. Some clones are missing from TCRdb's copy, which holds only in-frame ones; the method was immunoSEQ multiplex PCR. The sample carries 380,000 or so clones, 89% recorded once. Input material: peripheral blood. Receptor source: a man in his forties or fifties with acute or convalescent COVID-19.

The rearrangement joins TRBV27 to TRBJ1-2; 10 positions match TRBD1. J lost 7 bases, V lost 6 bases, and 8 bases had no gene match. The V gene's germline CDR1 is MNHEY and CDR2 SMNVEV (reference sequence). The CDR3 runs to 14 residues. In nucleotides, the CDR3 is TGTGCCAGCAGCGACAGGGGGCTATCCCGTGGCTACACCTTC. Amino acid sequence: CASSDRGLSRGYTF.

The V and J genes are TRBV19 and TRBJ1-1; D ambiguous. Germline CDR1 LNHDA, CDR2 SQIVND (reference sequence). The CDR3 loop spans 14 amino acids. V was pared by 7 bases and J by 1 base, with 13 bases between. CDR3: CASNMRAENTEAFF. As DNA, the CDR3 is TGTGCCAGTAATATGAGGGCCGAGAACACTGAAGCTTTCTTT.

The J gene is TRBJ1-5, the V gene TRBV4-3; the D gene is possibly TRBD1 (5 bases). Germline loops: CDR1 LGHNA, CDR2 YSLEER. The V end was cut by 1 base, the J end by 7 bases, with 11 bases between. This CDR3 is 14 amino acids long. The CDR3 nucleotides are TGCGCCAGCAGCCAAGGACAGTCGAGCCAGCCCCAGCATTTT. Its protein product is CASSQGQSSQPQHF.

The genes are TRBV6-1 and TRBJ2-7, with D possibly TRBD1 on 5 matching bases. The V end lost 1 base, the J end lost 3 bases, and 7 bases lay between the germline ends. In germline, CDR1 is MNHNS, CDR2 SASEGT. The CDR3 contains 13 residues. CDR3 sequence reads: CASSEGDSYEQYF. The CDR3 nucleotides read TGTGCCAGCAGTGAAGGAGACAGCTACGAGCAGTACTTC.

V and J are TRBV6-5 and TRBJ1-2; 8 bases are a match to TRBD1. The CDR3 length is 14 residues. After removal of 5 bases from V and 8 bases from J, the junction contained 10 bases not matched to a gene. Germline CDR1 MNHEY, CDR2 SVGAGI. In DNA, the CDR3 is TGTGCCAGCAGTCCTACGGACAGGGAGAAGGGCTACACCTTC. Its protein product is CASSPTDREKGYTF.

The rearrangement joins TRBV15 to TRBJ1-2; no clear D gene. Trimming shortened V by 3 bases and J by 7 bases, and 15 bases separated the two germline ends. The CDR3 runs to 14 residues. Germline CDR1 and CDR2: LNHNV and YYDKDF (reference sequence). The chain's CDR3 is CATSSSPGTGGYTF. CDR3 DNA sequence: TGTGCCACCAGCAGCTCTCCGGGAACCGGTGGCTACACCTTC.

The genes are TRBV19 and TRBJ1-2; 8 nucleotides agree with TRBD1. Germline CDR1 and CDR2: LNHDA and SQIVND (reference sequence). The CDR3 spans 14 residues. V dropped 3 bases and J dropped 4; count of bases not matched to a gene: 4. The CDR3 here is CASSMDRVGYGYTF. In nucleotides, the CDR3 is TGTGCCAGTAGTATGGACAGGGTAGGCTATGGCTACACCTTC.

V and J are TRBV7-8 and TRBJ1-5, with D unclear. V was clipped by 5 bases and J by 5 bases, with 19 bases between them. CDR3 length: 16 amino acids. The V gene's germline CDR1 is SGHVS and CDR2 FQNEAQ. CDR3 sequence (DNA): TGTGCCAGCAGCCTCGTTAGCAGGCGGGGAGATCAGCCCCAGCATTTT. Amino acid sequence: CASSLVSRRGDQPQHF. Supplemented by reference TRBV7-8 and TRBJ1-5, the full variable domain reads GAGVSQSPRYKVAKRGQDVALRCDPISGHVSLFWYQQALGQGPEFLTYFQNEAQLDKSGLPSDRFFAERPEGSVSTLKIQRTQQEDSAVYLCASSLVSRRGDQPQHFGDGTRLSIL.

V gene TRBV19 combines with J gene TRBJ2-1; 11 nucleotides match TRBD2. Germline V gene data show CDR1 as LNHDA and CDR2 as SQIVND (reference sequence). V dropped 0 bases and J dropped 11; count of bases not matched to a gene: 3. CDR3 length equals 14 residues. CDR3 sequence reads: CASSIELAGDQQFF. The CDR3 DNA follows: TGTGCCAGTAGTATAGAACTAGCGGGGGACCAGCAGTTCTTC. Using reference TRBV19 and TRBJ2-1 for the parts outside the CDR3, the full variable domain is DGGITQSPKYLFRKEGQNVTLSCEQNLNHDAMYWYRQDPGQGLRLIYYSQIVNDFQKGDIAEGYSVSREKKESFPLTVTSAQKNPTAFYLCASSIELAGDQQFFGPGTRLTVL.

This clone appeared once. The chain employs TRBV6-2 or TRBV6-3 and TRBJ2-7, with 10 nucleotides matching TRBD2. This CDR3 is built from 18 residues. The germline V gene encodes CDR1 MNHEY and CDR2 SVGEGT. With V trimmed by 6 bases and J by 4 bases, 18 bases remained unmatched. CDR3 sequence (DNA): TGTGCCAGCAGCTGGCAGCGGGGGGGCCCGGAGTCCCCTTACGAGCAGTACTTC. Its protein product is CASSWQRGGPESPYEQYF.

Note on this clone: Its ends do not fully match the called genes, so a read error is possible. The CDR3 DNA sequence: TGTGCCAGCAGTTTGATGCAGGCGCGTATTTTC. Translating gives CASSLMQARIF. The V call is TRBV12-3 or TRBV12-4, the J call TRBJ1-2; D uncertain. The CDR3 loop spans 11 amino acids.

This chain uses TRBV2 with TRBJ1-1; 7 bases agree with TRBD1. Trimming at V came to 6 bases and at J to 1 base, leaving 5 bases not matched to a gene. CDR1 SNHLY and CDR2 FYNNEI come from the germline V gene. This CDR3 spans 14 amino acids. CDR3 nucleotides: TGTGCCAGCAGGCAGGGACAGACGAACACTGAAGCTTTCTTT. Translation: CASRQGQTNTEAFF.

V and J are TRBV7-9 and TRBJ1-1; 10 nucleotides line up with TRBD1. Losses at the gene ends were 1 base for V and 6 bases for J; bases not matched to a gene: 8. This CDR3 spans 16 amino acids. Germline loops: CDR1 SEHNR, CDR2 FQNEAQ (reference sequence). The CDR3: CASSLVSWDRGPEAFF. The CDR3 DNA sequence: TGTGCCAGCAGCTTAGTCTCTTGGGACAGGGGCCCTGAAGCTTTCTTT.

As regards this clone: The limits of the CDR3 on the DNA are not certain, so only TCRdb's listed CDR3 is given. The chain couples TRBV27 to TRBJ1-1. A total of 14 residues make up the CDR3, ends included. Germline V gives CDR1 MNHEY, CDR2 SMNVEV (reference sequence). The CDR3 spells CASSLAVDYTEAFF.

The rearrangement joins TRBV18 to TRBJ2-1, with D possibly TRBD1 on 5 matching bases. The V and J ends lost 5 bases and 6 bases respectively, with 17 bases between them. The CDR3 is made up of 15 amino acids. CDR1 is KGHSH and CDR2 is LQKENI in the germline V gene. The CDR3 DNA follows: TGTGCCAGCTCAATAACAGGCGGTCTACGCAATGAGCAGTTCTTC. Its translation is CASSITGGLRNEQFF.

The V and J genes are TRBV6-2 or TRBV6-3 and TRBJ1-5; possibly TRBD1 for D (5 bases). The germline V and J ends were trimmed by 2 bases and 1 base, with 12 bases remaining between them. Germline CDR1 is MNHEY and CDR2 is SVGEGT. The CDR3 totals 16 residues. The CDR3 reads CASSYGGENSNQPQHF. As DNA, the CDR3 is TGTGCCAGCAGTTACGGAGGGGAAAACAGCAATCAGCCCCAGCATTTT.

The CDR3 nucleotides are TGTGCCAGCAGCCGGACAGGGGGCAGAGATACGCAGTATTTT. The encoded protein is CASSRTGGRDTQYF. The chain joins TRBV11-3 to TRBJ2-3, with TRBD1 matching over 11 bases. Germline V CDR1 and CDR2: SGHNT, YENEEA. V lost 5 bases and J lost 5; bases outside the gene matches: 3. The CDR3 length is 14 residues.

The chain is built from TRBV4-1 and TRBJ2-1, with D uncertain. Germline loops: CDR1 MGHRA, CDR2 YSYEKL. The CDR3 is 13 residues long. V was pared by 3 bases and J by 11 bases, with 14 bases between. The CDR3 protein is CASSHPVESQQFF. For the CDR3, the DNA is TGCGCCAGCAGCCACCCCGTGGAGAGCCAGCAGTTCTTC.

This clone was found once. The chain carries TRBV28 and TRBJ2-1; TRBD2 agrees at 11 bases. This CDR3 region has 15 residues. Germline lookup yields CDR1 MDHEN and CDR2 SYDVKM. Trimming took 6 bases from V and 7 from J; bases not matched to a gene: 8. The CDR3 loop reads CASRPLAGGGNEQFF. CDR3 in DNA: TGTGCCAGCAGACCTCTAGCGGGGGGAGGAAATGAGCAGTTCTTC.

This chain connects TRBV6-2 or TRBV6-3 to TRBJ1-4; D possibly corresponds to TRBD1 (6 bases). The CDR3 totals 15 residues. CDR1 and CDR2 (germline): MNHEY, SVGEGT. V was cut by 2 bases and J by 7 bases, with 14 bases left in between. CDR3 residues: CASSYPIQGSEKLFF. The CDR3 DNA is TGTGCCAGCAGTTACCCTATACAGGGTTCTGAAAAACTGTTTTTT.

The DNA of the CDR3 is TGCGCCAGCAGCGTCGACAGGGGGTACGGTTACGAGCAGTACTTC. Translation gives CASSVDRGYGYEQYF. The V gene is TRBV4-1, the J gene TRBJ2-7; TRBD1 aligns across 9 bases. The CDR3 is made up of 15 amino acids. The ends lost 5 bases at V and 4 bases at J; junction bases unmatched: 9. Germline assignment: CDR1 MGHRA and CDR2 YSYEKL.

With respect to this clone: Other DNA sequences of this sample code for an identical CDR3. The J gene is TRBJ2-3, the V gene TRBV7-2; 7 nucleotides line up with TRBD1. The CDR3 contains 15 residues. CDR1 SGHTA and CDR2 FQGNSA come from the germline V gene. Trimming took 1 base from V and 3 from J; bases not matched to a gene: 4. The CDR3 sequence: CASSLDRGLTDTQYF. The CDR3 nucleotides read TGTGCCAGCAGCTTAGATAGGGGGCTGACAGATACGCAGTATTTT.

This clone was recorded once. V gene TRBV5-8 combines with J gene TRBJ1-1, with 7 bases matching TRBD1. Germline V gene sequence: CDR1 SGHTS, CDR2 YDEGEE. The CDR3 loop spans 16 amino acids. J gave up 2 bases and V 5 bases, and 12 bases lay outside the gene matches. The DNA of the CDR3 is TGTGCCAGCAGTCCATACCGGGGACAGAGCAACACTGAAGCTTTCTTT. It is translated as CASSPYRGQSNTEAFF.

The chain employs TRBV5-1 and TRBJ1-2; 7 bases are a match to TRBD1. In germline, CDR1 is SGHRS, CDR2 YFSETQ. The CDR3 contains 15 residues. V shed 3 bases and J 6 bases; nucleotides not matched to a gene: 11. CDR3 nucleotides: TGCGCCAGCAGCTACTCCCGGACAGGCTCGGATGGCTACACCTTC. As protein: CASSYSRTGSDGYTF.

This sequence joins TRBV7-9 and TRBJ1-1; unclear D gene. The germline CDR1 and CDR2 sequences are SEHNR and FQNEAQ (reference sequence). This CDR3 region has 11 residues. V shed 5 bases and J shed 3 bases, with 4 bases lying between them. The CDR3 DNA follows: TGTGCCAGCAGCACAGACACTGAAGCTTTCTTT. It specifies CASSTDTEAFF. Complete variable domain (other parts from reference TRBV7-9 and TRBJ1-1): DTGVSQNPRHKITKRGQNVTFRCDPISEHNRLYWYRQTLGQGPEFLTYFQNEAQLEKSRLLSDRFSAERPKGSFSTLEIQRTEQGDSAMYLCASSTDTEAFFGQGTRLTVV.

The chain has TRBV18 and TRBJ2-7; TRBD2 matches at 7 bases. CDR1 and CDR2 from the germline V gene are KGHSH and LQKENI. V trimming: 3 bases; J trimming: 0 bases; junction bases outside the gene matches: 5. This CDR3 has 15 residues. CDR3 sequence: CASSPPGLPSYEQYF. The CDR3 DNA follows: TGTGCCAGCTCACCTCCGGGACTACCCTCCTACGAGCAGTACTTC. Full variable domain (remainder filled in from reference TRBV18 and TRBJ2-7): NAGVMQNPRHLVRRRGQEARLRCSPMKGHSHVYWYRQLPEEGLKFMVYLQKENIIDESGMPKERFSAEFPKEGPSILRIQQVVRGDSAAYFCASSPPGLPSYEQYFGPGTRLTVT.

This rearrangement joins TRBV28 to TRBJ1-2, with TRBD1 matching 8 bases. Germline CDR1 MDHEN, CDR2 SYDVKM. The CDR3 length is 14 residues. As DNA, the CDR3 is TGTGCTACCCGTCGGACAGGGATTAACTATGGCTACACCTTC. Its protein product is CATRRTGINYGYTF.

This clone was found once. The rearrangement joins TRBV19 to TRBJ1-6, with D unclear. CDR3 length equals 15 residues. CDR1 LNHDA and CDR2 SQIVND come from the germline V gene (reference sequence). Trimming removed 2 bases at V and 2 bases at J, with 7 bases between. CDR3 in amino acids: CASSIQVAYNSPLHF. Written as DNA, the CDR3 is TGTGCCAGTAGTATACAGGTCGCCTATAATTCACCCCTCCACTTT.

V is TRBV5-6 and J is TRBJ1-5; D is undetermined. V lost 0 bases, J lost 6 bases, and 10 bases lay in between. From germline, CDR1 is SGHDT and CDR2 YYEEEE. This CDR3 comprises 14 residues. The CDR3 region is CASSLGQGSQPQHF. The CDR3 nucleotides are TGTGCCAGCAGCTTGGGTCAAGGGAGTCAGCCCCAGCATTTT.

V and J are TRBV19 and TRBJ1-6; unclear D gene. Trimming took 10 bases from V and 8 from J, leaving 27 bases between them. Germline CDR1 reads LNHDA; CDR2 reads SQIVND (reference sequence). The CDR3 is 17 residues long. The CDR3 spells CATSRFLNGVLDSPLHF. The DNA of the CDR3 is TGTGCCACGTCGAGGTTTTTAAACGGGGTTCTTGATTCACCCCTCCACTTT.

The chain employs TRBV7-2 and TRBJ2-7, with 10 bases identical to TRBD2. CDR1 and CDR2 (germline): SGHTA, FQGNSA. Trimming cost V 5 bases and J 0 bases; bases outside gene matches: 13. CDR3 length equals 18 residues. The CDR3 is CASSQGWASGGVSYEQYF. The CDR3, as DNA: TGTGCCAGCAGCCAAGGATGGGCTAGCGGGGGTGTCTCCTACGAGCAGTACTTC.

V gene TRBV7-3 combines with J gene TRBJ2-5; 12 bases are shared with TRBD1. Germline V gene lookup returns CDR1 SGHTA and CDR2 FQGTGA. Losses at the gene ends were 2 bases for V and 4 bases for J; bases not matched to a gene: 2. CDR3 length equals 15 residues. The CDR3 loop is CASSLGDRGLETQYF. Here the CDR3 DNA reads TGTGCCAGCAGCTTAGGGGACAGGGGGCTAGAGACCCAGTACTTC.